These 9 T cell receptor beta chains share one sample of origin, sequenced in a study of OX40 agonist ivuxolimab in advanced cancers. Repertoires were generated with immunoSEQ multiplex PCR, while TCRdb's copy carries only in-frame clones and drops some. The data contain tens of thousands of clones, 82% of them singletons. Sequences were derived from CD4+ or CD8+ T cells sorted from blood, sampled in a trial of the OX40 agonist ivuxolimab. These receptors all stem from an adult with an advanced solid tumor such as melanoma, head and neck, liver or kidney cancer.

This chain joins TRBV5-1 and TRBJ2-1; 7 bases are shared with TRBD2. The CDR3 spans 16 residues. Germline CDR1 and CDR2: SGHRS and YFSETQ. V gave up 3 bases and J gave up 5 bases; unmatched junction bases: 11. CDR3 sequence (DNA): TGCGCCAGCAGCTGGAATGGACTAGATGGGAACAATGAGCAGTTCTTC. It yields the protein CASSWNGLDGNNEQFF.

The V gene is TRBV7-2, the J gene TRBJ2-2; unclear D gene. Germline V gene sequence: CDR1 SGHTA, CDR2 FQGNSA. The CDR3 has 10 amino acids. Trimming took off 4 bases at V and 9 bases at J, with 3 bases between the two ends. CDR3 DNA: TGTGCCAGCAGCTCACGGGAGCTGTTTTTT. Translated: CASSSRELFF.

The chain couples TRBV5-8 to TRBJ1-5; 7 bases align to TRBD1. The V gene end was trimmed by 4 bases and the J gene end by 2 bases; junction bases not matched to a gene: 3. From germline, CDR1 is SGHTS and CDR2 YDEGEE. This CDR3 is 14 amino acids long. CDR3 DNA sequence: TGTGCCAGCAGCGGTACAGGGGGCAATCAGCCCCAGCATTTT. Translated, it gives CASSGTGGNQPQHF.

This clone was recorded once. The V and J genes are TRBV6-1 and TRBJ2-7, with TRBD2 as a possible D gene (5 bases). This CDR3 comprises 17 residues. The V gene lost 3 bases and the J gene lost 4 bases, with 22 bases spanning the gap. Germline V gene lookup returns CDR1 MNHNS and CDR2 SASEGT. The CDR3 DNA reads as TGTGCCAGCAGTGATGGTGGGAGAGGGCCGAACGAGTACGAGCAGTACTTC. Amino acids: CASSDGGRGPNEYEQYF.

This clone is a singleton in its sample. The DNA for the CDR3 is TGTGCCAGCAGCTTAGAGCCAGGGAGAGATACGCAGTATTTT. Its protein is CASSLEPGRDTQYF. The rearrangement links TRBV11-2 to TRBJ2-3; D tentatively fits TRBD1 or TRBD2 (5 bases each). The V end lost 0 bases, the J end lost 5 bases, and 9 bases lay between the germline ends. In germline, CDR1 is SGHAT, CDR2 FQNNGV. CDR3 length equals 14 residues.

The chain recombines TRBV7-7 with TRBJ2-6; D not certain. Germline CDR1 reads SSHAT; CDR2 reads FNYEAQ (reference sequence). V was clipped by 5 bases and J by 2 bases, with 13 bases between them. The CDR3 runs to 16 residues. CDR3 bases: TGTGCCAGCAGCCCGAATGGGATCGCTGGGGCCAACGTCCTGACTTTC. Protein product: CASSPNGIAGANVLTF.

The chain combines TRBV7-9 with TRBJ2-7, with 7 bases identical to TRBD1. The germline gives CDR1 SEHNR, CDR2 FQNEAQ (reference sequence). The V gene end was trimmed by 5 bases and the J gene end by 4 bases; junction bases not matched to a gene: 17. The CDR3 sequence is 17 residues long. The CDR3 nucleotides read TGTGCCAGCAGCCCAACGTCCCGGGACAGACAATTGTACGAGCAGTACTTC. Amino acids: CASSPTSRDRQLYEQYF.

In DNA form, the CDR3 reads TGTGCCAGCAGCCCCATAAGGGGAGGGGATTCACCCCTCCACTTT. As protein: CASSPIRGGDSPLHF. The V call is TRBV5-4, the J call TRBJ1-6; a possible D gene is TRBD1 (5 bases). V dropped 4 bases and J dropped 8 bases, with 16 bases sitting between them. Looked up from germline, CDR1 is SGHNT and CDR2 is YYREEE (reference sequence). The CDR3 length is 15 residues.

The chain links TRBV7-2 to TRBJ2-7; 12 nucleotides match TRBD2. The CDR3 contains 15 residues. Germline V lookup: CDR1 SGHTA, CDR2 FQGNSA. With 3 bases clipped from V and 4 bases from J, the junction kept 4 bases outside the gene matches. CDR3 sequence reads: CASSFKGLAGYEQYF. The CDR3 nucleotides are TGTGCCAGCAGCTTCAAAGGACTAGCGGGATACGAGCAGTACTTC. The full variable domain, in which reference TRBV7-2 and TRBJ2-7 provide the parts outside the CDR3, is GAGVSQSPSNKVTEKGKDVELRCDPISGHTALYWYRQSLGQGLEFLIYFQGNSAPDKSGLPSDRFSAERTGGSVSTLTIQRTQQEDSAVYLCASSFKGLAGYEQYFGPGTRLTVT.